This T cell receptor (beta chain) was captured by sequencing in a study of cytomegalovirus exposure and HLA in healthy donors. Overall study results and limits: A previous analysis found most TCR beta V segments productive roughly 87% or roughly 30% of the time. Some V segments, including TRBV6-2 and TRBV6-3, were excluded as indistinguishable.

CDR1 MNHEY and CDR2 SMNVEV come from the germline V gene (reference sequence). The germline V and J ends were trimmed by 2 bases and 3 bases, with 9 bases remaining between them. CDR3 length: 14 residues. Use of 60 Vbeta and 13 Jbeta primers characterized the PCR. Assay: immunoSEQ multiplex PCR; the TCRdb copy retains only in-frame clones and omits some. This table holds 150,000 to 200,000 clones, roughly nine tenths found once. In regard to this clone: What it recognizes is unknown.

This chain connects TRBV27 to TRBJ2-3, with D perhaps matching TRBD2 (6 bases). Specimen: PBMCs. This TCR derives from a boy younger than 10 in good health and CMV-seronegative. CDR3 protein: CASSLREQTDTQYF. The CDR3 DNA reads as TGTGCCAGCAGTTTACGGGAGCAAACAGATACGCAGTATTTT.